This T cell receptor beta chain was sequenced during a study of early T cells in non-severe SARS-CoV-2 infection. Across the study: Sequencing of bulk RNA from unsorted whole blood was done, without chain pairing. Points from the study as a whole: Matches to VDJdb favored anti-spike CD8 responses and missed private and CD4 specificities.

Germline V lookup: CDR1 MNHEY, CDR2 SMNVEV (reference sequence). With V trimmed by 2 bases and J by 4 bases, 5 bases remained unmatched. The CDR3 consists of 17 residues. In this sample, this clonotype turned up a few times. The antigen is not known. Individual cDNA molecules carried attached unique molecular identifiers. TCRdb analysed the 5' RACE reads with MiXCR anew, one entry per CDR3 protein. The sample includes roughly 70,000 distinct CDR3 sequences, around 20% of them seen just once. The TCR originated in an adult who was a healthcare worker with PCR-confirmed SARS-CoV-2 infection or an uninfected control (not recorded which). The material was whole blood, obtained at baseline. The J gene is TRBJ2-2, the V gene TRBV27; 12 bases agree with TRBD2. The CDR3 region is CASSLLGLAGTTGELFF. CDR3 sequence (DNA): TGTGCCAGCAGTTTACTTGGACTAGCGGGAACCACCGGGGAGCTGTTTTTT.